Below are 3 T cell receptor beta chains sequenced from a single sample in a study of T cells in Graves' hyperthyroidism and ophthalmopathy. Amplified regions were TCR beta CDR3 sequences from RNA transcripts. TCR CDR3 regions were first amplified by RT-PCR with HTBI primers. Via MiXCR, TCRdb re-called the multiplex PCR reads, giving one row per CDR3 protein. The sample has 370,000 or so distinct CDR3 sequences, approximately 15% seen once. Sequenced: blood. The receptors were sampled from a man aged 30 to 39 with Graves' hyperthyroidism that later progressed to Graves' ophthalmopathy.

This chain uses TRBV30 with TRBJ1-5; D is uncertain. CDR3 length equals 15 residues. From germline, CDR1 is GTSNPN and CDR2 SVGIG (reference sequence). Trimming removed 0 bases from V and 0 bases from J, with 9 bases in between. CDR3 region: CAWSVGPYSNQPQHF. The CDR3 DNA sequence: TGTGCCTGGAGTGTCGGACCGTATAGCAATCAGCCCCAGCATTTT.

On this clonotype itself: The conserved phenylalanine or tryptophan is not found at the CDR3 terminus, so this likely reflects a read error. This sequence joins TRBV20-1 and TRBJ1-1, with D unresolved. Trimming pared 2 bases from V and 1 base from J, leaving 8 bases between. The CDR3 consists of 13 residues. Germline V CDR1 and CDR2: DFQATT, SNEGSKA (reference sequence). The CDR3 here is CSARRQENTEAFL. CDR3 DNA sequence: TGCAGTGCTAGAAGGCAGGAGAACACTGAAGCTTTCCTT.

This clonotype was detected many times. The rearrangement uses TRBV10-3 and TRBJ1-1; D gene uncertain. V was pared by 0 bases and J by 0 bases, with 11 bases between. Germline CDR1 is ENHRY and CDR2 is SYGVKD. The CDR3 has 16 residues. The CDR3 DNA reads TGTGCCATCAGTGAGTCGAAAGGGCCGTTGAACACTGAAGCTTTCTTT. Its translation is CAISESKGPLNTEAFF.